The next 16 T cell receptor beta chains were all read from a single sample in a study of vaccination effects on CD4 cells after COVID-19. Assay used: immunoSEQ multiplex PCR; TCRdb lists only in-frame clones, some missing. Of about 70,000 clones in the sample, approximately 80% were seen once. Antigen-specific CD4+ T cells expanded by the ViraFEST assay with viral peptide pools were then sequenced. Subsequent to approximately 9 days of culture, CD4+ T cells were isolated. No vaccinee had earlier SARS-CoV-2 infection, and nucleocapsid antibodies were negative. No antigen has been identified for these receptors. The input for sequencing was CD4+ T cells from PBMCs cultured with SARS-CoV-2 spike peptides, taken before COVID-19 vaccination. Receptor source: a human donor who received a COVID-19 vaccine.

This clone was found once. The J gene is TRBJ1-1, the V gene TRBV6-2 or TRBV6-3, with D unresolved. Trimming stripped 5 bases from V and 1 base from J, with 11 bases between. Germline V gene data show CDR1 as MNHEY and CDR2 as SVGEGT. The CDR3 is made up of 14 amino acids. CDR3 protein: CASSSPLQNTEAFF. The DNA for the CDR3 is TGTGCCAGCAGTAGCCCTCTACAGAACACTGAAGCTTTCTTT.

The rearrangement joins TRBV18 to TRBJ2-5; no definite D call. V was cut by 4 bases and J by 2 bases, with 8 bases left in between. Germline CDR1 KGHSH, CDR2 LQKENI. This CDR3 is 13 amino acids long. The CDR3 nucleotides are TGTGCCAGCTCACTACTGGTTCAAGAGACCCAGTACTTC. Translation gives CASSLLVQETQYF.

The genes are TRBV30 and TRBJ1-6; tentative D call: TRBD1 (5 bases). This CDR3 has 16 amino acids. Germline values: CDR1 GTSNPN, CDR2 SVGIG (reference sequence). V shed 4 bases and J shed 11 bases, with 24 bases lying between them. This CDR3 is CAWNRQSGVRGAPLHF. The CDR3, as DNA: TGTGCCTGGAATCGACAGAGTGGCGTTCGGGGGGCACCCCTCCACTTT.

V is TRBV5-5 and J is TRBJ2-5; TRBD1 or TRBD2 may be the D gene (5 bases each). Trimming removed 0 bases from V and 1 base from J, with 7 bases in between. The CDR3 consists of 14 residues. Per the germline V gene, CDR1 is SGHKS and CDR2 is YYEKEE (reference sequence). CDR3 in amino acids: CASSLAGPQETQYF. The CDR3 coding sequence is TGTGCCAGCAGCTTGGCGGGACCCCAAGAGACCCAGTACTTC.

The CDR3 region is CASETGGRLGNTIYF. CDR3 sequence (DNA): TGTGCCAGCGAGACAGGGGGAAGACTAGGAAACACCATATATTTT. The rearrangement links TRBV19 to TRBJ1-3; 9 nucleotides match TRBD1. Germline V gene sequence: CDR1 LNHDA, CDR2 SQIVND (reference sequence). Unmatched junction bases numbered 10, after V lost 9 bases and J lost 4 bases. There are 15 residues in the CDR3.

This chain joins TRBV19 and TRBJ1-3; 7 nucleotides match TRBD1. After removal of 6 bases from V and 1 base from J, the junction contained 12 bases not matched to a gene. The CDR3 runs to 17 residues. Germline assignment: CDR1 LNHDA and CDR2 SQIVND (reference sequence). DNA of the CDR3: TGTGCCAGTAGGGACATTCCGGGACAGCCTTCTGGAAACACCATATATTTT. This gives the protein CASRDIPGQPSGNTIYF.

The chain uses TRBV5-8 and TRBJ1-2, with 8 bases identical to TRBD1. CDR3 length: 14 amino acids. The germline CDR1 and CDR2 sequences are SGHTS and YDEGEE. Germline trimming cut 4 bases from V and 7 bases from J; bases unmatched to any gene: 9. The CDR3 loop reads CASSPIQGAGGYTF. The CDR3 region has the DNA TGTGCCAGCAGCCCGATCCAGGGGGCTGGTGGCTACACCTTC.

The genes are TRBV5-1 and TRBJ1-2; 9 bases map to TRBD1. CDR3 length: 15 amino acids. Germline V gives CDR1 SGHRS, CDR2 YFSETQ. J lost 5 bases, V lost 3 bases, and 8 bases had no gene match. The CDR3 region has the DNA TGCGCCAGCAGCTCCACAGGGGGCGCCGGGTATGGCTACACCTTC. Translated: CASSSTGGAGYGYTF.

The chain joins TRBV7-3 to TRBJ2-6; D gene uncertain. The CDR3 contains 14 residues. Germline assignment: CDR1 SGHTA and CDR2 FQGTGA. Trimming removed 3 bases at V and 0 bases at J, with 3 bases between. The chain's CDR3 is CASSLNSGANVLTF. Here the CDR3 DNA reads TGTGCCAGCAGCTTGAACTCTGGGGCCAACGTCCTGACTTTC.

This clone was seen a handful of times. The chain recombines TRBV5-4 with TRBJ1-1; 7 bases agree with TRBD1. The length of the CDR3 is 13 residues. Germline CDR1 is SGHNT and CDR2 is YYREEE (reference sequence). V dropped 4 bases and J dropped 8; count of bases not matched to a gene: 8. The CDR3, as DNA: TGTGCCAGCAGCCGTGACAGGGTAGGCGAAGCTTTCTTT. This translates into CASSRDRVGEAFF.

This clone was recorded once. The J gene is TRBJ1-6, the V gene TRBV6-5; D ambiguous. V lost 11 bases and J lost 7, with 15 bases in between. Per the germline V gene, CDR1 is MNHEY and CDR2 is SVGAGI. The CDR3 runs 13 residues. Written as DNA, the CDR3 is TGTGCCTCAAGAGCAGAATTAAATTCACCCCTCCACTTT. As protein: CASRAELNSPLHF.

V gene TRBV27 combines with J gene TRBJ2-6; TRBD1 might be the D (6 bases). Germline assignment: CDR1 MNHEY and CDR2 SMNVEV (reference sequence). The germline V and J ends were trimmed by 3 bases and 3 bases, with 9 bases remaining between them. The CDR3 totals 15 residues. CDR3 in DNA: TGTGCCAGCAGTTTTCAGGGGCGTGGGGCCAACGTCCTGACTTTC. Its translation: CASSFQGRGANVLTF.

This rearrangement joins TRBV6-2 or TRBV6-3 to TRBJ1-2; D is unclear. Between the trimmed V and J ends, which lost 1 base and 4 bases, there was a span of 10 bases. The CDR3 has 14 residues. CDR1 is MNHEY and CDR2 is SVGEGT in the germline V gene. The CDR3 region has the DNA TGTGCCAGCAGTTACTTAGGCGGATTCTATGGCTACACCTTC. Amino acids: CASSYLGGFYGYTF.

This clone showed up just once. This chain connects TRBV18 to TRBJ2-7, with TRBD2 matching 8 bases. Germline lookup yields CDR1 KGHSH and CDR2 LQKENI. The CDR3 has 16 residues. The V segment lost 2 bases and the J segment 3 bases; nucleotides outside the gene matches: 9. CDR3 sequence (DNA): TGTGCCAGCTCACCATCCGCGGCGGGGGGCAGCTACGAGCAGTACGTC. Translated, it gives CASSPSAAGGSYEQYV.

This clone turned up a few times. The chain has TRBV30 and TRBJ1-3, with 7 nucleotides matching TRBD1. This CDR3 has 13 residues. Germline loops: CDR1 GTSNPN, CDR2 SVGIG (reference sequence). J lost 4 bases, V lost 2 bases, and 2 bases had no gene match. CDR3 amino acids: CAWSRGQGNTIYF. The CDR3 DNA reads as TGTGCCTGGAGTAGGGGACAGGGAAACACCATATATTTT. The variable domain in full, with the rest retrieved from reference TRBV30 and TRBJ1-3, is SQTIHQWPATLVQPVGSPLSLECTVEGTSNPNLYWYRQAAGRGLQLLFYSVGIGQISSEVPQNLSASRPQDRQFILSSKKLLLSDSGFYLCAWSRGQGNTIYFGEGSWLTVV.

Only one count was recorded for this clone. The chain joins TRBV25-1 to TRBJ2-3; the D call may be TRBD1 or TRBD2 (6 bases each). Trimming removed 1 base at V and 2 bases at J, with 13 bases between. Germline CDR1 MGHDK, CDR2 SYGVNS. The CDR3 has 16 residues. The CDR3 protein is CASSELGGGLTDTQYF. The CDR3 nucleotides read TGTGCCAGCAGTGAATTGGGTGGGGGGCTCACAGATACGCAGTATTTT.